These T cell receptor beta chains were read from a single sample in a study of blood T cell repertoires in COVID-19. Data came from immunoSEQ multiplex PCR; TCRdb stores just in-frame clones and leaves some out. The sample carries 410,000 or so clones, about 88% recorded once. The sequencing sample was made of peripheral blood. These receptors came from a woman aged 40 to 50 with COVID-19, enrolled during active disease. CDR3s include the opening cysteine and the closing phenylalanine or tryptophan. The D gene is left open where the match is weak. Part of the rows lack a size; the others show once, few, many or a class for expanded clones.

d_gene,v_gene,j_gene,abundance,CDR3aa,CDR3nt
.,TRBV18,TRBJ2-3,.,CASSPRVTDTQYF,TGTGCCAGCTCACCGAGGGTTACAGATACGCAGTATTTT
.,TRBV5-4,TRBJ1-1,few,CASSLRREAFF,TGTGCCAGCAGTTTACGGAGGGAAGCTTTCTTT
TRBD1,TRBV28,TRBJ1-1,.,CASSSTGDRVNTEAFF,TGTGCCAGCAGTTCAACCGGGGACAGGGTGAACACTGAAGCTTTCTTT
.,TRBV28,TRBJ1-2,.,CASSLLTDGYTF,TGTGCCAGCAGCCTCCTCACAGATGGCTACACCTTC
TRBD2,TRBV7-3,TRBJ2-1,.,CASSPPGLALANEQFF,TGTGCCAGCAGCCCCCCGGGACTAGCTCTAGCCAATGAGCAGTTCTTC
TRBD1,TRBV5-1,TRBJ1-4,once,CASSSAGGEEKLFF,TGCGCCAGCAGCTCAGCAGGGGGAGAGGAAAAACTGTTTTTT
TRBD1,TRBV6-1,TRBJ1-3,.,CASSETGRTIYF,TGTGCCAGCAGTGAGACAGGGCGCACCATATATTTT
TRBD1,TRBV25-1,TRBJ2-2,.,CASSALSGQANTGELFF,TGTGCCAGCAGTGCGTTATCGGGACAGGCGAACACCGGGGAGCTGTTTTTT
TRBD1,TRBV18,TRBJ2-2,.,CASSPGGATGELFF,TGTGCCAGCTCGCCAGGGGGCGCAACCGGGGAGCTGTTTTTT
.,TRBV5-6,TRBJ1-5,.,CASTKWGGRVFDQPQHF,TGTGCCAGCACCAAATGGGGGGGACGAGTATTCGATCAGCCCCAGCATTTT
.,TRBV30,TRBJ1-2,.,CAWSIGANYGYTF,TGTGCCTGGAGCATAGGGGCAAACTATGGCTACACCTTC
.,TRBV6-1,TRBJ1-4,.,CASSDRGATTNEKLFF,TGTGCCAGCAGTGATCGTGGGGCTACAACTAATGAAAAACTGTTTTTT
.,TRBV28,TRBJ2-3,.,CASSWSRDTQYF,TGTGCCAGCAGCTGGAGCCGGGATACGCAGTATTTT
.,TRBV5-6,TRBJ1-1,.,CASSPYGGSTEAFF,TGTGCCAGCAGCCCATATGGGGGCAGCACTGAAGCTTTCTTT
TRBD1,TRBV5-6,TRBJ1-2,.,CASSFDRGNYGYTF,TGTGCCAGCAGCTTCGACAGGGGCAACTATGGCTACACCTTC
TRBD1,TRBV11-2,TRBJ1-1,.,CASSLRRATTGGTEAFF,TGTGCCAGCAGCTTACGCAGAGCTACTACAGGGGGCACTGAAGCTTTCTTT
.,TRBV6-5,TRBJ1-1,.,CASRRTHTEAFF,TGTGCCAGCAGAAGGACACACACTGAAGCTTTCTTT
TRBD2,TRBV15,TRBJ2-3,.,CATSSLAGVLSSTDTQYF,TGTGCCACCAGCAGCCTAGCGGGGGTATTATCTAGCACAGATACGCAGTATTTT
.,TRBV6-2/TRBV6-3,TRBJ2-3,.,CASSSWGPRGDTQYF,TGTGCCAGCAGTTCGTGGGGCCCCCGAGGAGATACGCAGTATTTT
TRBD1,TRBV12-3/TRBV12-4,TRBJ1-2,few,CASSLGGQYGYTF,TGTGCCAGCAGTTTGGGGGGACAGTATGGCTACACCTTC
TRBD1,TRBV4-1,TRBJ1-2,.,CASSQEGQGANYGYTF,TGCGCCAGCAGCCAGGAGGGACAGGGGGCGAACTATGGCTACACCTTC
.,TRBV27,TRBJ2-5,.,CASSLSRGGGQETQYF,TGTGCCAGCAGTTTATCGAGGGGGGGAGGCCAAGAGACCCAGTACTTC
TRBD1,TRBV9,TRBJ1-2,.,CASSALDRVGGYTF,TGTGCCAGCAGCGCCCTGGACAGGGTGGGAGGCTACACCTTC
.,TRBV4-3,TRBJ1-1,once,CASSPRQAGGGTEAFF,TGCGCCAGCAGCCCCAGACAGGCAGGAGGTGGCACTGAAGCTTTCTTT
.,TRBV9,TRBJ2-1,.,CASSSQQGRQFF,TGTGCCAGCAGCTCACAACAGGGAAGGCAGTTCTTC
TRBD1,TRBV28,TRBJ1-2,.,CASSLSGTGGSYGYTF,TGTGCCAGCAGTTTGTCCGGGACAGGGGGCAGCTATGGCTACACCTTC
TRBD1,TRBV29-1,TRBJ2-7,.,CSVVGDRATEQYF,TGCAGCGTTGTGGGAGACAGGGCGACCGAGCAGTACTTC
TRBD1,TRBV7-3,TRBJ1-1,.,CASSSDRDTEAFF,TGTGCCAGCAGCTCGGACAGGGACACTGAAGCTTTCTTT
TRBD1,TRBV28,TRBJ1-1,.,CASSQNGQGTAEAFF,TGTGCCAGCAGTCAGAACGGACAGGGGACTGCTGAAGCTTTCTTT
TRBD1,TRBV2,TRBJ2-1,.,CASSEAGQFEQFF,TGTGCCAGCAGTGAAGCGGGACAGTTTGAGCAGTTCTTC
.,TRBV9,TRBJ1-4,.,CASSVAGGLATNEKLFF,TGTGCCAGCAGCGTAGCCGGCGGATTGGCAACTAATGAAAAACTGTTTTTT
TRBD1,TRBV13,TRBJ2-7,.,CASSFGTGYYEQYF,TGTGCCAGCAGCTTTGGGACAGGGTACTACGAGCAGTACTTC
TRBD2,TRBV9,TRBJ2-1,.,CASSVEGLAGRNEQFF,TGTGCCAGCAGCGTAGAGGGACTAGCGGGAAGAAATGAGCAGTTCTTC
TRBD1,TRBV7-2,TRBJ1-5,.,CASSLVGPSLTGVNQPQHF,TGTGCCAGCAGCTTAGTTGGTCCATCCCTAACAGGGGTCAATCAGCCCCAGCATTTT
.,TRBV5-1,TRBJ1-1,.,CASSHRNTEAFF,TGCGCCAGCAGCCACAGGAACACTGAAGCTTTCTTT
.,TRBV28,TRBJ2-7,.,CASSPRGWDSYEQYF,TGTGCCAGCAGCCCCCGGGGGTGGGACTCCTACGAGCAGTACTTC
TRBD1,TRBV4-3,TRBJ1-2,.,CASSQVPGQGNYGYTF,TGCGCCAGCAGCCAGGTACCGGGACAGGGAAACTATGGCTACACCTTC
.,TRBV7-2,TRBJ1-5,.,CASSLERTYQPQHF,TGTGCCAGCAGCTTAGAGCGCACTTATCAGCCCCAGCATTTT
.,TRBV3-1/TRBV3-2,TRBJ1-2,.,CASSYTGIRGYTF,TGTGCCAGCAGTTACACAGGGATACGCGGCTACACCTTC
.,TRBV7-2,TRBJ1-6,.,CASSLEGRTWSPLHF,TGTGCCAGCAGCTTAGAAGGGCGGACTTGGTCACCCCTCCACTTT
.,TRBV15,TRBJ2-7,few,CATSREGTNREQYF,TGTGCCACCAGCAGAGAGGGGACAAACCGTGAGCAGTACTTC
.,TRBV7-9,TRBJ2-7,.,CASSFSLTYEQYF,TGTGCCAGCAGCTTTAGTCTGACCTACGAGCAGTACTTC
TRBD2,TRBV24-1,TRBJ2-2,few,CATSDLAGGHTGELFF,TGTGCCACCAGTGATTTAGCGGGGGGGCATACCGGGGAGCTGTTTTTT
.,TRBV6-2/TRBV6-3,TRBJ2-7,.,CASSWGERPGSYEQYF,TGTGCCAGCAGCTGGGGGGAACGTCCCGGGTCCTACGAGCAGTACTTC
.,TRBV4-3,TRBJ1-1,.,CASSPMGANTEAFF,TGCGCCAGCAGCCCAATGGGGGCGAACACTGAAGCTTTCTTT